The 5 T cell receptor beta chains below were found in one sample sequenced in a study of CXCR3-negative and CXCR3-positive naive CD8 T cells. Findings and caveats of the study: In CXCR3-positive naive cells, the TRB CDR3s were more hydrophobic than in CXCR3-negative naive cells.

Their antigen targets remain unknown. The authors made the TRB cDNA libraries by 5' RACE using UMI labels. TCRdb reanalyzed the 5' RACE reads and collapses them to one entry per CDR3 protein, without DNA. In all, the sample yields 50,000 to 60,000 distinct CDR3 sequences. The sample consisted of naive CXCR3+ CD8+ T cells from blood. Subset in this sample: CD45RO-CCR7+CD27+CD95- naive CD8+ T cells expressing CXCR3 (TNR3+). These receptors all stem from a human donor in good health. Some clones in this sample may be carry-over from other donors' samples.

The chain has TRBV4-1 and TRBJ1-3. From germline, CDR1 is MGHRA and CDR2 YSYEKL. This CDR3 is 16 amino acids long. The CDR3 sequence is CASSQDAYSSGNTIYF.

The chain joins TRBV3-1 to TRBJ2-1. This CDR3 spans 16 amino acids. From germline, CDR1 is LGHDT and CDR2 YNNKEL (reference sequence). CDR3 amino acids: CASSQDLASSYNEQFF.

The genes are TRBV27 and TRBJ1-1. This CDR3 is built from 16 residues. CDR1 and CDR2 (germline): MNHEY, SMNVEV (reference sequence). CDR3 sequence reads: CASSTPDRLRATEAFF.

The chain carries TRBV7-6 and TRBJ2-6; TCRdb selects TRBD1, and the lack of DNA leaves this call unchecked. Germline CDR1 and CDR2: SGHVS and FNYEAQ. The length of the CDR3 is 18 residues. The CDR3 region is CASSSGQSIYSGANVLTF.

This chain links TRBV14 with TRBJ2-7; the D gene TCRdb calls, TRBD2, cannot be checked with no DNA. CDR3 length: 13 amino acids. Germline lookup yields CDR1 SGHDN and CDR2 FVKESK. The CDR3 loop reads CASSQVSPYEQYF.